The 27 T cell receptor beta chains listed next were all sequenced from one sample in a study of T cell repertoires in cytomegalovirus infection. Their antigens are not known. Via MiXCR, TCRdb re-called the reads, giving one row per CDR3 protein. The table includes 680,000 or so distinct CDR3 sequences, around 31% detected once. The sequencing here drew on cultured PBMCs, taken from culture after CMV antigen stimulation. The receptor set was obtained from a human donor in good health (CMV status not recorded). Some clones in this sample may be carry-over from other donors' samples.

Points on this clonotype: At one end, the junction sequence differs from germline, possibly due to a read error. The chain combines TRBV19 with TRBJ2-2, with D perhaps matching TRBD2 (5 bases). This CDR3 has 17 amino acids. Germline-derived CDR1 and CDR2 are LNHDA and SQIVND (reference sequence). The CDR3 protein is CASSIAAVLANTGDLFF. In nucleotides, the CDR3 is TGTGCCAGTAGTATAGCTGCCGTTCTTGCGAACACCGGGGATCTGTTTTTT.

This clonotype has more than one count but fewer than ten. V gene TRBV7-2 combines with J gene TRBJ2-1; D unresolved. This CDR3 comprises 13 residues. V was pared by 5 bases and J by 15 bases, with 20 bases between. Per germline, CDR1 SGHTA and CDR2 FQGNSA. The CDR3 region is CASSGRPRVDRFF. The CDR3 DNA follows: TGTGCCAGCAGCGGAAGGCCTCGCGTTGATCGGTTCTTC.

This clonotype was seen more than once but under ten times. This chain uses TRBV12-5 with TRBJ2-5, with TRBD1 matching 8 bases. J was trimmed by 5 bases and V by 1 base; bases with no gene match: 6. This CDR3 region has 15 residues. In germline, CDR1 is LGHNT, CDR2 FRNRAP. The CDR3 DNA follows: TGTGCTAGTGGTTTGGGGGACAGGACCGAGGAGACCCAGTACTTC. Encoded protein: CASGLGDRTEETQYF.

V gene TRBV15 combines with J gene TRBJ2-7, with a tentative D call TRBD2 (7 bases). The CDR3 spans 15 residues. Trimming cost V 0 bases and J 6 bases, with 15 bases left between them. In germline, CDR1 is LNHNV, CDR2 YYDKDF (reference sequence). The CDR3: CATSRDWTRQAEQYF. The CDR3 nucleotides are TGTGCCACCAGCAGAGATTGGACTAGACAGGCCGAGCAGTACTTC.

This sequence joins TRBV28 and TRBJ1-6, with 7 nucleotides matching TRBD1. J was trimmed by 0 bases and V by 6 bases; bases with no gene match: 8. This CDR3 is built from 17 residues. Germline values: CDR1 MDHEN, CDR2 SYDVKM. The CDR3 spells CASSRGQASSYNSPLHF. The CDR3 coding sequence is TGTGCCAGCAGCCGAGGACAGGCAAGCTCCTATAATTCACCCCTCCACTTT.

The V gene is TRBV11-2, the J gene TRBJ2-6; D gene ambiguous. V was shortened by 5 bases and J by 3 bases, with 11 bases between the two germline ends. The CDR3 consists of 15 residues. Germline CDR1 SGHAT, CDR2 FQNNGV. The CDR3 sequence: CASSHIKFGANVLTF. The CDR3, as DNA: TGTGCCAGCAGCCACATAAAATTTGGGGCCAACGTCCTGACTTTC. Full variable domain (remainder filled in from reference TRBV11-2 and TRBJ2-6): EAGVAQSPRYKIIEKRQSVAFWCNPISGHATLYWYQQILGQGPKLLIQFQNNGVVDDSQLPKDRFSAERLKGVDSTLKIQPAKLEDSAVYLCASSHIKFGANVLTFGAGSRLTVL.

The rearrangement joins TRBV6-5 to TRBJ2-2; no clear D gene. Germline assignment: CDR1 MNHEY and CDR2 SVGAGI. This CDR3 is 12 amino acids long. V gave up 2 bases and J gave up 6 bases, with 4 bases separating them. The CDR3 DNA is TGTGCCAGCAGTTACAAGGCCGGGGAGCTGTTTTTT. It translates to CASSYKAGELFF.

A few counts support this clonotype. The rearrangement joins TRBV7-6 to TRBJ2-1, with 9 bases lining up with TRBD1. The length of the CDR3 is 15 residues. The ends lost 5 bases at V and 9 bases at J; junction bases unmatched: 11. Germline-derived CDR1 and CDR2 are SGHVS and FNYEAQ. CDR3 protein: CASSPRQGVFVEQFF. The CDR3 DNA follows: TGTGCCAGCAGCCCACGACAGGGGGTTTTCGTTGAGCAGTTCTTC.

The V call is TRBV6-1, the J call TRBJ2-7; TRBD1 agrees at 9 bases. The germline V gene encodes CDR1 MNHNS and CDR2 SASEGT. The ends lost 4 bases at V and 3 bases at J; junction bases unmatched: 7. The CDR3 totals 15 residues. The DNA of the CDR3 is TGTGCCAGCAGTGTATCCACAGGGGGCAACTACGAGCAGTACTTC. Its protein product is CASSVSTGGNYEQYF.

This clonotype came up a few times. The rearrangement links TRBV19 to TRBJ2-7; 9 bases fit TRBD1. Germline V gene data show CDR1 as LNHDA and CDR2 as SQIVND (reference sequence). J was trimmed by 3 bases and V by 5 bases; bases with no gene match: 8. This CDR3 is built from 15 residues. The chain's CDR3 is CASSVSPGQGYEQYF. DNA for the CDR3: TGTGCCAGTAGTGTATCTCCGGGACAGGGCTACGAGCAGTACTTC.

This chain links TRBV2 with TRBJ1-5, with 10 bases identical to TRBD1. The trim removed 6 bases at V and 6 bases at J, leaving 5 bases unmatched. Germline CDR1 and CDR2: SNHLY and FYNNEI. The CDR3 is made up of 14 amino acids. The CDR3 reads CASRSGQGIQPQHF. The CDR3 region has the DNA TGTGCCAGCAGGTCGGGACAGGGGATTCAGCCCCAGCATTTT.

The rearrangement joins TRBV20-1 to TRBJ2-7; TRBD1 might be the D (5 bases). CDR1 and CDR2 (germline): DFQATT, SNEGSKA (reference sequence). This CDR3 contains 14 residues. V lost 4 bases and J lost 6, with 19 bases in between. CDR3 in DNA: TGCAGTGCTAATCCCACCCAGGGCTCAGCCGAGCAGTACTTC. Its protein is CSANPTQGSAEQYF.

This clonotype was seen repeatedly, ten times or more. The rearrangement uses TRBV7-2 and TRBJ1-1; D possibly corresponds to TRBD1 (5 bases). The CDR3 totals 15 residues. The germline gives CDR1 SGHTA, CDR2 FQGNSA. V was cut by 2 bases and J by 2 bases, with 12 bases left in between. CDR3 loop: CASSLYRTRNTEAFF. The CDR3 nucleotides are TGTGCCAGCAGCTTATATCGGACACGAAACACTGAAGCTTTCTTT.

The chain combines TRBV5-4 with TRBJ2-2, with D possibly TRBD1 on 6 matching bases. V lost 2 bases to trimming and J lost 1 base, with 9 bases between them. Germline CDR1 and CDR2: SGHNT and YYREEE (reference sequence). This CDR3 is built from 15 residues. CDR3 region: CASSFRGRNTGELFF. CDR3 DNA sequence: TGTGCCAGCAGCTTCAGGGGAAGGAACACCGGGGAGCTGTTTTTT.

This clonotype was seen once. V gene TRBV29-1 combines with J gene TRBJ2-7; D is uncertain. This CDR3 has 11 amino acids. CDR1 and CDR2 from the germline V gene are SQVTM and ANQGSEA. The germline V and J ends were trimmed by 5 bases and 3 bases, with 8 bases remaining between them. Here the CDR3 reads CSVTTDYEQYF. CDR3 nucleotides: TGCAGCGTTACGACCGACTACGAGCAGTACTTC.

The CDR3 reads CASGGESSYNEQFF. The CDR3 DNA sequence: TGTGCCAGCGGGGGCGAGAGCTCCTACAATGAGCAGTTCTTC. The genes are TRBV2 and TRBJ2-1; D perhaps matches TRBD1 (6 bases). V lost 8 bases and J lost 0, with 11 bases in between. Germline CDR1 is SNHLY and CDR2 is FYNNEI. The CDR3 has 14 residues.

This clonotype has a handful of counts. Written as DNA, the CDR3 is TGTGCCAGCAGCTTGAGGGGACAAACCGGGGAGCTGTTTTTT. The encoded protein is CASSLRGQTGELFF. The chain has TRBV11-2 and TRBJ2-2; TRBD1 is a possible D gene (6 bases). V was trimmed by 3 bases and J by 5 bases, leaving 10 bases between them. CDR1 and CDR2 from the germline V gene are SGHAT and FQNNGV. This CDR3 spans 14 amino acids.

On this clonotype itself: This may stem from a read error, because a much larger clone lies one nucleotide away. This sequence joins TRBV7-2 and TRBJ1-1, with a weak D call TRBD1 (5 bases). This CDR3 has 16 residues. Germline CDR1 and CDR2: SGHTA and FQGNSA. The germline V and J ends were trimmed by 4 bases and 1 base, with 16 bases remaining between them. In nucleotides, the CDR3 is TGTGCCAGCAGCTCCCTTGGGGGGACGCAGAACACTGAAGCTTTCTTT. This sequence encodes CASSSLGGTQNTEAFF.

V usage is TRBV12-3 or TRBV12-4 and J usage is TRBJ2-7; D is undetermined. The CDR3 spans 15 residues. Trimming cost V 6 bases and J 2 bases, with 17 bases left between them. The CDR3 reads CASSTTNSETYEQYF. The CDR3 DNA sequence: TGTGCCAGCAGCACGACAAACTCCGAAACCTACGAGCAGTACTTC.

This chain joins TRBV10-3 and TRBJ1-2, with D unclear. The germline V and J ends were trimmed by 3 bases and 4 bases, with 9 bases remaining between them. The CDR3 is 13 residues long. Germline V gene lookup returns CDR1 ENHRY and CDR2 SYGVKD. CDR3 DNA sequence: TGTGCCATCAGTGACAGGTTATTCTATGGCTACACCTTC. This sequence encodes CAISDRLFYGYTF.

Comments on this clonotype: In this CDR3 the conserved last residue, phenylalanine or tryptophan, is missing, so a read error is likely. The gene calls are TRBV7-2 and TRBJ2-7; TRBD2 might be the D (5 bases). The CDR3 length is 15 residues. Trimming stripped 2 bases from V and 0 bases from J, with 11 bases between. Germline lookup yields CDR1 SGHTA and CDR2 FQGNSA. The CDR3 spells CASSLLWRSSYEQYL. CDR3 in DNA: TGTGCCAGCAGCTTACTGTGGAGGAGCTCCTACGAGCAGTACTTA.

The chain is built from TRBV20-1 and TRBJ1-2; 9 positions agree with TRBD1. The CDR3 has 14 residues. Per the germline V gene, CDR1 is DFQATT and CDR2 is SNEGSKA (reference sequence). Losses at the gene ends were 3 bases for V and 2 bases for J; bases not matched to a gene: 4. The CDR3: CSARGTGTNYGYTF. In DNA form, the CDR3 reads TGCAGTGCTAGGGGGACAGGGACCAACTATGGCTACACCTTC.

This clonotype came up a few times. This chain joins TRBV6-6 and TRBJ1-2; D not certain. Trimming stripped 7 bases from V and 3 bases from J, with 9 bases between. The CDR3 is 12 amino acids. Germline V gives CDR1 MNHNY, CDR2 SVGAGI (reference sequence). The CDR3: CASIYSDYGYTF. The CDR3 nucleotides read TGTGCCAGCATTTATAGCGACTATGGCTACACCTTC.

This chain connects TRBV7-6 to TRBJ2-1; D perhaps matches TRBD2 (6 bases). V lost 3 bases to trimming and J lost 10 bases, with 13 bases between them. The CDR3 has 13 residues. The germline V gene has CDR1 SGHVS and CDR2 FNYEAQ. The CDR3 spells CASSLGTGVEQFF. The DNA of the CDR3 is TGTGCCAGCAGCTTGGGGACGGGGGTAGAGCAGTTCTTC.

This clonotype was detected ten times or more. The CDR3 nucleotides read TGTGCCAGCAGCTTAGCCGGGACAACTAACTATGGCTACACCTTC. It specifies CASSLAGTTNYGYTF. V gene TRBV7-8 combines with J gene TRBJ1-2, with a tentative D call TRBD1 (6 bases). CDR1 is SGHVS, CDR2 FQNEAQ, per germline. CDR3 length: 15 residues. V was clipped by 0 bases and J by 0 bases, with 8 bases between them.

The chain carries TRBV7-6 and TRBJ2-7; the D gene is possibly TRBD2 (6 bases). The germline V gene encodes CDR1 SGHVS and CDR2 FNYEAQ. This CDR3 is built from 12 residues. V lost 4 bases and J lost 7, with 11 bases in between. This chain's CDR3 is CASSSDYLEQYF. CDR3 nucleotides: TGTGCCAGCAGCTCGGACTATCTTGAGCAGTACTTC.

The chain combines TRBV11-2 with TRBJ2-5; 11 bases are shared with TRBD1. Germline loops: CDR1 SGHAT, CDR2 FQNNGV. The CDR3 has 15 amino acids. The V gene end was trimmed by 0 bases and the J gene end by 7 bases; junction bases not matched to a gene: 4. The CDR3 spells CASSLDRTGGRTQYF. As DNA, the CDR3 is TGTGCCAGCAGCTTAGATAGGACAGGGGGCCGGACCCAGTACTTC.